This T cell receptor beta chain was found in a study of identical twins. CDR3 length: 13 amino acids. The V end was cut by 1 base, the J end by 1 base, with 4 bases between. Via MiXCR, TCRdb re-called the 5' RACE reads, giving one row per CDR3 protein. In the table there are under 300,000 distinct CDR3 sequences, more than 9.5% of which are singletons. At least ten counts were recorded for this clonotype. These data are also associated with another study on yellow fever vaccine responses in identical twins.

The clonotype was recovered from a woman aged 18-35 years in good health. The sample comprised memory (CD45RO+) T cells sorted from blood. The chain has TRBV12-3 or TRBV12-4 and TRBJ1-1, with D uncertain. CDR3 nucleotides: TGTGCCAGCAGTTTAGACGAGAACACTGAAGCTTTCTTT. This sequence encodes CASSLDENTEAFF.